This T cell receptor beta chain was recorded in a study of Ad26.COV2.S vaccination and SARS-CoV-2 variants. Sample treatment: about 20 received Ad26.COV2.S at low or high dose, single or two shots; five or six received placebo; per-sample allocation not given. Sampling was done on day 63 after the first vaccine or placebo injection. Produced via immunoSEQ multiplex PCR; TCRdb's table is partial and in-frame only. The data show 410,000 or so clones, approximately 92% seen once. The germline gives CDR1 MGHRA, CDR2 YSYEKL. V gave up 1 base and J gave up 4 bases, with 16 bases separating them. This CDR3 region has 16 residues.

The sequences come from peripheral blood, collected in a trial of Ad26.COV2.S vaccine versus placebo. The receptor was derived from a person between 18 and 65 years old who received the Ad26.COV2.S COVID-19 vaccine or a placebo. The chain links TRBV4-1 to TRBJ1-2, with TRBD1 as a possible D gene (5 bases). The CDR3 DNA follows: TGCGCCAGCAGCCAAGTTTCCCGTCCAGGGAGCTATGGCTACACCTTC. Translation gives CASSQVSRPGSYGYTF.